The 32 T cell receptor beta chains listed next were all sequenced from one sample in a study of T cell changes during pregnancy in multiple sclerosis. This table comes from immunoSEQ multiplex PCR, and its TCRdb copy is limited to in-frame clones, with some not included. The repertoire holds tens of thousands of clones, with 89% as singletons. The sample in question was peripheral blood, obtained in the first trimester of pregnancy. Receptors were obtained from a female donor in good health, enrolled as a control in a pregnancy study.

This clone was found once. The rearrangement links TRBV30 to TRBJ1-5; D is uncertain. This CDR3 region has 16 residues. Germline CDR1 and CDR2: GTSNPN and SVGIG (reference sequence). Trimming shortened V by 0 bases and J by 4 bases, and 16 bases separated the two germline ends. Written as DNA, the CDR3 is TGTGCCTGGAGTGTACCCCCACCTCATCGGAATCAGCCCCAGCATTTT. Residues: CAWSVPPPHRNQPQHF. The whole variable domain, filled in from reference TRBV30 and TRBJ1-5, reads SQTIHQWPATLVQPVGSPLSLECTVEGTSNPNLYWYRQAAGRGLQLLFYSVGIGQISSEVPQNLSASRPQDRQFILSSKKLLLSDSGFYLCAWSVPPPHRNQPQHFGDGTRLSIL.

The chain recombines TRBV9 with TRBJ2-2; the D gene is possibly TRBD2 (7 bases). Germline values: CDR1 SGDLS, CDR2 YYNGEE. V was clipped by 1 base and J by 5 bases, with 12 bases between them. The CDR3 spans 15 residues. The DNA of the CDR3 is TGTGCCAGCAGCGTACGGGGGGCGAGGACCGGGGAGCTGTTTTTT. Protein: CASSVRGARTGELFF.

V gene TRBV28 combines with J gene TRBJ2-7; D is unresolved. The germline CDR1 and CDR2 sequences are MDHEN and SYDVKM. The CDR3 has 14 amino acids. V was shortened by 10 bases and J by 0 bases, with 16 bases between the two germline ends. CDR3 DNA sequence: TGTGCCACCAAAGTGACGGAGAGCTCCTACGAGCAGTACTTC. This sequence encodes CATKVTESSYEQYF.

This rearrangement joins TRBV28 to TRBJ1-4; tentative D call: TRBD1 (5 bases). The CDR3 consists of 15 residues. The ends were cut back, 3 bases at V and 13 bases at J, with 21 bases in the middle. CDR1 and CDR2 from the germline V gene are MDHEN and SYDVKM. CDR3 in amino acids: CASSLSRQGISGLFF. CDR3 DNA sequence: TGTGCCAGCAGTTTGTCTAGGCAGGGCATTAGCGGACTGTTTTTT.

V gene TRBV2 combines with J gene TRBJ2-5; no clear D gene. The CDR3 is made up of 11 amino acids. Trimming shortened V by 6 bases and J by 3 bases, and 5 bases separated the two germline ends. Germline V gene data show CDR1 as SNHLY and CDR2 as FYNNEI. The DNA for the CDR3 is TGTGCCAGCAGGACAAAAGAGACCCAGTACTTC. Amino acids: CASRTKETQYF.

The chain is built from TRBV5-1 and TRBJ2-1; D perhaps matches TRBD2 (6 bases). This CDR3 is built from 13 residues. The V end lost 3 bases, the J end lost 5 bases, and 9 bases lay between the germline ends. In germline, CDR1 is SGHRS, CDR2 YFSETQ. CDR3 DNA: TGCGCCAGCAGCTGGGGACTGAACAATGAGCAGTTCTTC. Its protein is CASSWGLNNEQFF.

The chain joins TRBV7-2 to TRBJ2-3; weak D call: TRBD2 (6 bases). V gave up 3 bases and J gave up 9 bases, with 10 bases separating them. Germline loops: CDR1 SGHTA, CDR2 FQGNSA. The CDR3 sequence is 12 residues long. CDR3 region: CASSFAAGTQYF. The CDR3 region has the DNA TGTGCCAGCAGCTTCGCCGCGGGGACGCAGTATTTT.

The V call is TRBV5-1, the J call TRBJ2-1; 10 bases fit TRBD2. In germline, CDR1 is SGHRS, CDR2 YFSETQ. V was clipped by 3 bases and J by 6 bases; unmatched bases: 6. The CDR3 runs 15 residues. The CDR3 DNA reads TGCGCCAGCAGCTATGGAGCGGGAGGGGGCAATGAGCAGTTCTTC. Translating gives CASSYGAGGGNEQFF.

The chain carries TRBV28 and TRBJ2-7; 8 nucleotides match TRBD1. The V segment lost 4 bases and the J segment 0 bases; nucleotides outside the gene matches: 5. Germline CDR1 and CDR2: MDHEN and SYDVKM. The CDR3 totals 15 residues. This CDR3 is CASSYVTGASYEQYF. DNA of the CDR3: TGTGCCAGCAGTTACGTGACAGGGGCCTCCTACGAGCAGTACTTC. Looking up the rest from reference TRBV28 and TRBJ2-7 gives the full variable domain: DVKVTQSSRYLVKRTGEKVFLECVQDMDHENMFWYRQDPGLGLRLIYFSYDVKMKEKGDIPEGYSVSREKKERFSLILESASTNQTSMYLCASSYVTGASYEQYFGPGTRLTVT.

The genes are TRBV29-1 and TRBJ1-3, with D perhaps matching TRBD1 (5 bases). V lost 7 bases and J 4 bases, leaving 20 bases between the germline ends. The CDR3 covers 15 residues. Germline assignment: CDR1 SQVTM and CDR2 ANQGSEA. CDR3 DNA sequence: TGCAGCGCCTCCCTCCCCAGGGCGGCCGGAAACACCATATATTTT. Translated, it gives CSASLPRAAGNTIYF.

The V gene is TRBV19, the J gene TRBJ2-3, with D tentatively TRBD2 (5 bases). This CDR3 spans 16 amino acids. The V gene's germline CDR1 is LNHDA and CDR2 SQIVND (reference sequence). V dropped 1 base and J dropped 0 bases, with 11 bases sitting between them. The CDR3 DNA reads TGTGCCAGTAGTATAGGAAGGGAGACCAGCACAGATACGCAGTATTTT. This sequence encodes CASSIGRETSTDTQYF. Together with reference TRBV19 and TRBJ2-3, the CDR3 gives the full variable domain: DGGITQSPKYLFRKEGQNVTLSCEQNLNHDAMYWYRQDPGQGLRLIYYSQIVNDFQKGDIAEGYSVSREKKESFPLTVTSAQKNPTAFYLCASSIGRETSTDTQYFGPGTRLTVL.

V and J are TRBV19 and TRBJ2-5; 13 bases map to TRBD2. The CDR3 runs to 16 residues. The V segment lost 4 bases and the J segment 5 bases; nucleotides outside the gene matches: 7. CDR1 and CDR2 from the germline V gene are LNHDA and SQIVND (reference sequence). The CDR3 sequence: CASSTGLAGARETQYF. Written as DNA, the CDR3 is TGTGCCAGTAGTACCGGACTAGCGGGAGCTCGGGAGACCCAGTACTTC.

V and J are TRBV4-3 and TRBJ1-6; perhaps TRBD1 as D (5 bases). Germline loops: CDR1 LGHNA, CDR2 YSLEER. The CDR3 runs 19 residues. Trimming left V 0 bases short and J 6 bases short, with 21 bases between. CDR3 sequence (DNA): TGCGCCAGCAGCCAAGATCTCGGAGCAGCGGGGCCCATTAATTCACCCCTCCACTTT. This codes for CASSQDLGAAGPINSPLHF.

The chain employs TRBV7-9 and TRBJ2-7, with 9 bases identical to TRBD1. CDR1 and CDR2 (germline): SEHNR, FQNEAQ (reference sequence). The CDR3 totals 14 residues. The junction had 6 bases not matched to a gene; V was cut back by 5 bases and J by 4 bases. The CDR3 sequence is CASSPRDRVYEQYF. The CDR3, as DNA: TGTGCCAGCAGCCCCCGGGACAGGGTGTACGAGCAGTACTTC.

This chain uses TRBV9 with TRBJ2-6, with TRBD2 as a possible D gene (5 bases). V was trimmed by 3 bases and J by 0 bases, leaving 13 bases between them. CDR3 length equals 17 residues. CDR1 is SGDLS and CDR2 is YYNGEE in the germline V gene. CDR3 sequence (DNA): TGTGCCAGCAGCGGCCGTGGAGGAACCTCTGGGGCCAACGTCCTGACTTTC. Encoded protein: CASSGRGGTSGANVLTF.

The CDR3 is CASSPKTRLTSEQYF. The DNA for the CDR3 is TGTGCCAGCAGCCCAAAGACTCGCCTCACGAGTGAGCAGTACTTC. The chain recombines TRBV7-9 with TRBJ2-7; no firm D call. The germline gives CDR1 SEHNR, CDR2 FQNEAQ (reference sequence). Trimming took off 5 bases at V and 7 bases at J, with 21 bases between the two ends. The CDR3 length is 15 residues. Full variable domain (outside the CDR3, taken from reference TRBV7-9 and TRBJ2-7): DTGVSQNPRHKITKRGQNVTFRCDPISEHNRLYWYRQTLGQGPEFLTYFQNEAQLEKSRLLSDRFSAERPKGSFSTLEIQRTEQGDSAMYLCASSPKTRLTSEQYFGPGTRLTVT.

The V gene is TRBV29-1, the J gene TRBJ1-2, with a tentative D call TRBD1 (5 bases). Trimming removed 2 bases at V and 8 bases at J, with 15 bases between. Germline V gene lookup returns CDR1 SQVTM and CDR2 ANQGSEA. There are 13 residues in the CDR3. The CDR3 nucleotides read TGCAGCGTTGAAAGTGGCTCAGGGCGCGGCTACACCTTC. Protein: CSVESGSGRGYTF.

The chain couples TRBV7-8 to TRBJ1-1, with 9 bases fitting TRBD1. The trim removed 4 bases at V and 8 bases at J, leaving 20 bases unmatched. This CDR3 spans 18 amino acids. Germline lookup yields CDR1 SGHVS and CDR2 FQNEAQ. The CDR3 region has the DNA TGTGCCAGCAGCTCAGAATCCGGGACAGGGCTTACTGCCCGCGAAGCTTTCTTT. Its protein product is CASSSESGTGLTAREAFF.

This sequence joins TRBV7-6 and TRBJ1-1; D might be TRBD1 (5 bases). Trimming stripped 5 bases from V and 1 base from J, with 5 bases between. CDR1 is SGHVS and CDR2 is FNYEAQ in the germline V gene. This CDR3 spans 12 amino acids. As DNA, the CDR3 is TGTGCCAGCAGCGACAGGAACACTGAAGCTTTCTTT. It codes for CASSDRNTEAFF.

The genes are TRBV19 and TRBJ1-5; D is possibly TRBD1 (6 bases). Germline V gene sequence: CDR1 LNHDA, CDR2 SQIVND (reference sequence). Trimming took 8 bases from V and 4 from J, leaving 9 bases between them. The CDR3 is 12 amino acids. The CDR3 loop is CASEQGNQPQHF. CDR3 in DNA: TGTGCCAGTGAACAGGGAAATCAGCCCCAGCATTTT.

The V and J genes are TRBV15 and TRBJ2-3; tentative D call: TRBD2 (5 bases). V was cut by 3 bases and J by 2 bases, with 18 bases left in between. Germline V gene lookup returns CDR1 LNHNV and CDR2 YYDKDF (reference sequence). This CDR3 region has 17 residues. The CDR3 loop is CATSSDLGDQHTDTQYF. CDR3 in DNA: TGTGCCACCAGCAGTGATTTGGGAGACCAACACACAGATACGCAGTATTTT.

This chain links TRBV19 with TRBJ1-5; TRBD1 matches at 7 bases. Germline CDR1 LNHDA, CDR2 SQIVND (reference sequence). CDR3 length equals 17 residues. Germline trimming cut 3 bases from V and 3 bases from J; bases unmatched to any gene: 11. The CDR3, as DNA: TGTGCCAGTAGTATCCCCAAGCGAGGGGGCCCCAATCAGCCCCAGCATTTT. Its protein is CASSIPKRGGPNQPQHF.

The V gene is TRBV6-1, the J gene TRBJ2-5; 10 nucleotides line up with TRBD2. Germline lookup yields CDR1 MNHNS and CDR2 SASEGT. CDR3 length: 17 amino acids. V lost 4 bases, J lost 2 bases, and 10 bases stayed unmatched. CDR3 amino acids: CASSGRLLAGTQETQYF. CDR3 DNA sequence: TGTGCCAGCAGTGGACGATTACTAGCGGGGACACAAGAGACCCAGTACTTC.

V usage is TRBV5-4 and J usage is TRBJ1-2, with D uncertain. The CDR3 has 15 amino acids. V was trimmed by 0 bases and J by 4 bases, leaving 13 bases between them. The germline V gene has CDR1 SGHNT and CDR2 YYREEE (reference sequence). CDR3 residues: CASSLESQLIYGYTF. The CDR3 DNA reads as TGTGCCAGCAGCTTGGAGTCTCAGTTAATCTATGGCTACACCTTC.

The rearrangement joins TRBV5-5 to TRBJ1-6, with D possibly TRBD1 on 5 matching bases. This CDR3 has 13 amino acids. V shed 3 bases and J shed 8 bases, with 9 bases lying between them. The germline V gene encodes CDR1 SGHKS and CDR2 YYEKEE (reference sequence). CDR3 DNA: TGTGCCAGCAGCTACCAGGGTGATTCACCCCTCCACTTT. Residues: CASSYQGDSPLHF.

The V gene is TRBV20-1, the J gene TRBJ2-5; D uncertain. Between the trimmed V and J ends, which lost 2 bases and 5 bases, there was a span of 6 bases. CDR3 size: 11 residues. The germline CDR1 and CDR2 sequences are DFQATT and SNEGSKA (reference sequence). CDR3 nucleotide sequence: TGCAGTGCTAGAATCTCGGAGACCCAGTACTTC. This gives the protein CSARISETQYF.

This rearrangement joins TRBV15 to TRBJ2-7; a weak D match, TRBD2 (5 bases). Trimming shortened V by 0 bases and J by 9 bases, and 15 bases separated the two germline ends. The CDR3 length is 14 residues. Germline CDR1 reads LNHNV; CDR2 reads YYDKDF (reference sequence). The CDR3 DNA sequence: TGTGCCACCAGCAGAGAGCGGGCAGACAACGTGCAGTACTTC. Encoded protein: CATSRERADNVQYF.

The CDR3 spells CASSLDGRGWGDGYTF. The CDR3 DNA sequence: TGCGCCAGCAGCTTGGATGGCCGAGGCTGGGGGGATGGCTACACCTTC. The V gene is TRBV5-1, the J gene TRBJ1-2; perhaps TRBD1 as D (5 bases). Trimming stripped 0 bases from V and 6 bases from J, with 18 bases between. The germline CDR1 and CDR2 sequences are SGHRS and YFSETQ. This CDR3 has 16 residues.

The V gene is TRBV7-2, the J gene TRBJ1-5; D is ambiguous. From germline, CDR1 is SGHTA and CDR2 FQGNSA. Deletions cut 1 base from V and 8 bases from J, with 15 bases between. The CDR3 totals 15 residues. CDR3 sequence: CASSLVSGKEKPQHF. The DNA of the CDR3 is TGTGCCAGCAGCTTAGTATCCGGGAAAGAAAAGCCCCAGCATTTT.

CDR3 sequence reads: CASLPGRTPGNTIYF. DNA for the CDR3: TGTGCCAGCCTACCCGGGAGAACCCCCGGAAACACCATATATTTT. The chain links TRBV19 to TRBJ1-3, with no clear D. The V end lost 9 bases, the J end lost 4 bases, and 19 bases lay between the germline ends. Germline loops: CDR1 LNHDA, CDR2 SQIVND (reference sequence). The CDR3 consists of 15 residues.

The chain links TRBV19 to TRBJ2-5; D perhaps matches TRBD2 (6 bases). CDR3 size: 14 residues. V shed 5 bases and J shed 5 bases, with 15 bases lying between them. From germline, CDR1 is LNHDA and CDR2 SQIVND (reference sequence). CDR3 region: CASSAIGTRETQYF. DNA of the CDR3: TGTGCCAGTAGTGCAATCGGGACTCGGGAGACCCAGTACTTC.

This sequence joins TRBV11-2 and TRBJ1-2; 7 bases are shared with TRBD1. Per germline, CDR1 SGHAT and CDR2 FQNNGV. V dropped 6 bases and J dropped 2; count of bases not matched to a gene: 6. The CDR3 covers 14 residues. CDR3 DNA: TGTGCCAGCAGGCCGGGACAGACCAACTATGGCTACACCTTC. As protein: CASRPGQTNYGYTF.